This passage covers 12 T cell receptor beta chains from one sample sequenced in a study of blood T cell repertoires in COVID-19. Generated by immunoSEQ multiplex PCR, the TCRdb table keeps only in-frame clones and is missing some. The table records over 200,000 clones, 75% to 85% of them present only once. Sequenced material: peripheral blood. These receptors came from a woman in her twenties or thirties with COVID-19, enrolled during active disease.

This chain links TRBV7-2 with TRBJ2-5; D remains ambiguous. The CDR3 consists of 14 residues. V lost 5 bases, J lost 2 bases, and 12 bases lay in between. The germline gives CDR1 SGHTA, CDR2 FQGNSA. DNA of the CDR3: TGTGCCAGCAGCCTGCTGGGCCAACAAGAGACCCAGTACTTC. Amino acids: CASSLLGQQETQYF.

This clone was seen a few times. V usage is TRBV11-2 and J usage is TRBJ2-7; D ambiguous. Trimming took off 3 bases at V and 3 bases at J, with 9 bases between the two ends. Germline-derived CDR1 and CDR2 are SGHAT and FQNNGV. The CDR3 length is 13 residues. CDR3 nucleotide sequence: TGTGCCAGCAGCTTCGGTATCCGCTACGAGCAGTACTTC. Translation: CASSFGIRYEQYF.

V usage is TRBV27 and J usage is TRBJ1-1; a weak D match, TRBD1 (5 bases). Germline loops: CDR1 MNHEY, CDR2 SMNVEV (reference sequence). This CDR3 region has 17 residues. Trimming shortened V by 2 bases and J by 0 bases, and 16 bases separated the two germline ends. This CDR3 reads CASSLGLVTGMNTEAFF. In DNA, the CDR3 is TGTGCCAGCAGTTTAGGTTTAGTCACAGGAATGAACACTGAAGCTTTCTTT.

The V gene is TRBV10-1, the J gene TRBJ2-5; possible D gene TRBD1, 8 bases. The length of the CDR3 is 15 residues. Trimming left V 4 bases short and J 5 bases short, with 17 bases between. Germline CDR1 reads WNHNN; CDR2 reads SYGVQD (reference sequence). DNA of the CDR3: TGCGCCAGCAGTGTCGACAGGGGAGGGTATGAGACCCAGTACTTC. It specifies CASSVDRGGYETQYF.

This clone was observed at least ten times. The V gene is TRBV6-5, the J gene TRBJ2-2; D not certain. The ends were cut back, 9 bases at V and 5 bases at J, with 10 bases in the middle. This CDR3 spans 12 amino acids. CDR1 and CDR2 (germline): MNHEY, SVGAGI. The CDR3 bases are TGTGCCAGTTTCCTCGGTACCGGGGAGCTGTTTTTT. Amino acid sequence: CASFLGTGELFF.

The chain is built from TRBV2 and TRBJ1-5, with 9 positions matching TRBD1. Trimming cost V 6 bases and J 11 bases; bases outside gene matches: 11. The CDR3 is 14 amino acids. Germline values: CDR1 SNHLY, CDR2 FYNNEI. CDR3 nucleotide sequence: TGTGCCAGCAGGCTGGAGACAGGGGGATCTTCCCAGCATTTT. It specifies CASRLETGGSSQHF.

The rearrangement joins TRBV27 to TRBJ1-2; D may be TRBD1 (6 bases). Trimming took 0 bases from V and 5 from J, leaving 10 bases between them. Germline V CDR1 and CDR2: MNHEY, SMNVEV (reference sequence). There are 14 residues in the CDR3. The CDR3, as DNA: TGTGCCAGCAGTTTATCGGCAGGGGAATATGGCTACACCTTC. Its translation: CASSLSAGEYGYTF.

The chain has TRBV12-5 and TRBJ1-5, with a weak D call TRBD1 (6 bases). V shed 1 base and J shed 3 bases, with 13 bases lying between them. The CDR3 is 16 residues long. Germline V gives CDR1 LGHNT, CDR2 FRNRAP. CDR3 sequence reads: CASGLGGQVLNQPQHF. CDR3 nucleotide sequence: TGTGCTAGTGGTTTGGGGGGGCAGGTTCTCAATCAGCCCCAGCATTTT.

V gene TRBV6-1 combines with J gene TRBJ1-2; 7 bases are shared with TRBD1. This CDR3 contains 16 residues. V lost 0 bases to trimming and J lost 6 bases; unmatched junction nucleotides: 10. Germline V CDR1 and CDR2: MNHNS, SASEGT. In DNA, the CDR3 is TGTGCCAGCAGTGAAGCCCGACAGGGACCTTTGGATGGCTACACCTTC. Translation: CASSEARQGPLDGYTF.

The V call is TRBV5-3, the J call TRBJ2-1, with 7 bases aligning to TRBD2. TRBV5-3 belongs to the ORF category, with a function that is uncertain. The CDR3 loop spans 17 amino acids. The V gene end was trimmed by 4 bases and the J gene end by 5 bases; junction bases not matched to a gene: 15. The CDR3 coding sequence is TGTGCCAGAAGCCGGCTTGCCCGGCGGGAGTCCCACAATGAGCAGTTCTTC. This encodes CARSRLARRESHNEQFF.

This clone was seen a few times. The rearrangement joins TRBV5-6 to TRBJ2-7; 7 nucleotides line up with TRBD2. Germline assignment: CDR1 SGHDT and CDR2 YYEEEE. This CDR3 contains 15 residues. With V trimmed by 0 bases and J by 3 bases, 6 bases remained unmatched. The CDR3 DNA follows: TGTGCCAGCAGCTTGGGCGGACCGGGAGGCTACGAGCAGTACTTC. It codes for CASSLGGPGGYEQYF. Complete variable domain (other parts from reference TRBV5-6 and TRBJ2-7): DAGVTQSPTHLIKTRGQQVTLRCSPKSGHDTVSWYQQALGQGPQFIFQYYEEEERQRGNFPDRFSGHQFPNYSSELNVNALLLGDSALYLCASSLGGPGGYEQYFGPGTRLTVT.

This clone came up once. This chain connects TRBV18 to TRBJ1-6; TRBD1 matches 12 bases. In germline, CDR1 is KGHSH, CDR2 LQKENI. The CDR3 loop spans 18 amino acids. Unmatched junction bases numbered 3, after V lost 3 bases and J lost 0 bases. The DNA of the CDR3 is TGTGCCAGCTCACCGGGACAGGGGGCTAGCTCCTATAATTCACCCCTCCACTTT. Its translation is CASSPGQGASSYNSPLHF.